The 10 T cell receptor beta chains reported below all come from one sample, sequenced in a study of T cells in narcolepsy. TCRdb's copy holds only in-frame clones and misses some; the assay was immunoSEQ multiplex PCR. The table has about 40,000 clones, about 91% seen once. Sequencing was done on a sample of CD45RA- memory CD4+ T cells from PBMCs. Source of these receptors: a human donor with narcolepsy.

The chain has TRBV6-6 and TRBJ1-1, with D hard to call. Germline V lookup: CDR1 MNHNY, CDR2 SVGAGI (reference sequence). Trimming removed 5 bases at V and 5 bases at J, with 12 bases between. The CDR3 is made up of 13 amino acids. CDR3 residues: CASSTRTGTEAFF. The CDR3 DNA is TGTGCCAGCAGTACGAGGACGGGGACTGAAGCTTTCTTT.

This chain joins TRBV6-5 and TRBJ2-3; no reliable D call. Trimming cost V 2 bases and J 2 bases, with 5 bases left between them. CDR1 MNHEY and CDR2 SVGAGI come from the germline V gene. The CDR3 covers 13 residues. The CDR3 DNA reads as TGTGCCAGCAGTTACAGCTACACAGATACGCAGTATTTT. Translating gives CASSYSYTDTQYF.

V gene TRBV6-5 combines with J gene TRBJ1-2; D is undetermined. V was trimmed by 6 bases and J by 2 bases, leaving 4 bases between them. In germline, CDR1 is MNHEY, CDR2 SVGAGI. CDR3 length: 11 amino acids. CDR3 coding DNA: TGTGCCAGCAGCAACAACTATGGCTACACCTTC. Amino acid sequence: CASSNNYGYTF.

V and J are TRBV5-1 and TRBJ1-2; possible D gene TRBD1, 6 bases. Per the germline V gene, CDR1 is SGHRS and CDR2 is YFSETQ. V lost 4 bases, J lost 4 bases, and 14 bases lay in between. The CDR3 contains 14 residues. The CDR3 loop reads CASSVEQGSYGYTF. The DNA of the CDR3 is TGCGCCAGCAGCGTGGAACAGGGATCCTATGGCTACACCTTC. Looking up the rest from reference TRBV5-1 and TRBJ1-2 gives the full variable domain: KAGVTQTPRYLIKTRGQQVTLSCSPISGHRSVSWYQQTPGQGLQFLFEYFSETQRNKGNFPGRFSGRQFSNSRSEMNVSTLELGDSALYLCASSVEQGSYGYTFGSGTRLTVV.

CDR3 loop: CASSPLPRLNTEAFF. CDR3 nucleotides: TGTGCCAGCTCACCATTGCCCCGGTTGAACACTGAAGCTTTCTTT. The J gene is TRBJ1-1, the V gene TRBV18; D remains ambiguous. The germline CDR1 and CDR2 sequences are KGHSH and LQKENI. This CDR3 spans 15 amino acids. V was clipped by 2 bases and J by 0 bases, with 10 bases between them.

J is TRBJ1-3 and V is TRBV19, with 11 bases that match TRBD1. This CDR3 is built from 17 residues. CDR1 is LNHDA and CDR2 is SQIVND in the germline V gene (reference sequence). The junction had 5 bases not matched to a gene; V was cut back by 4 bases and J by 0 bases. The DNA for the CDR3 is TGTGCCAGTAGTACGGGACAGGGGGGCATCTCTGGAAACACCATATATTTT. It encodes CASSTGQGGISGNTIYF.

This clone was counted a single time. As DNA, the CDR3 is TGTGCCAGCAGTGACTCGAGTTGGGACAGGATTTATGGCTACACCTTC. Its translation is CASSDSSWDRIYGYTF. The chain couples TRBV6-4 to TRBJ1-2; 8 bases are a match to TRBD1. V lost 0 bases and J lost 5; bases outside the gene matches: 8. The CDR3 consists of 16 residues. CDR1 is MRHNA, CDR2 SNTAGT, per germline.

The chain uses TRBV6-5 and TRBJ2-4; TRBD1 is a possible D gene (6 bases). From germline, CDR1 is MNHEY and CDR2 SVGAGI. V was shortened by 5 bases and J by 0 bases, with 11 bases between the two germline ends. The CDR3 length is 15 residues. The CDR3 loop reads CASSHRETAKNIQYF. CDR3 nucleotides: TGTGCCAGCAGTCACAGGGAGACAGCCAAAAACATTCAGTACTTC.

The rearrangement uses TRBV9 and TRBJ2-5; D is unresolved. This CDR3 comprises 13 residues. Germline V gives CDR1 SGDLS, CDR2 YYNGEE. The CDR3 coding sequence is TGTGCTTCCCGTGCGGAGTACCAAGAGACCCAGTACTTC. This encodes CASRAEYQETQYF.

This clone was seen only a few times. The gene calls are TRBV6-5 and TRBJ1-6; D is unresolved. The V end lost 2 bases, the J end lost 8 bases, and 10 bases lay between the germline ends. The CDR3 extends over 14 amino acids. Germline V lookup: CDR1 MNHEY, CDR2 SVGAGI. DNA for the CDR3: TGTGCCAGCAGTTACAAGGCTACCTATTCACCCCTCCACTTT. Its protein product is CASSYKATYSPLHF.